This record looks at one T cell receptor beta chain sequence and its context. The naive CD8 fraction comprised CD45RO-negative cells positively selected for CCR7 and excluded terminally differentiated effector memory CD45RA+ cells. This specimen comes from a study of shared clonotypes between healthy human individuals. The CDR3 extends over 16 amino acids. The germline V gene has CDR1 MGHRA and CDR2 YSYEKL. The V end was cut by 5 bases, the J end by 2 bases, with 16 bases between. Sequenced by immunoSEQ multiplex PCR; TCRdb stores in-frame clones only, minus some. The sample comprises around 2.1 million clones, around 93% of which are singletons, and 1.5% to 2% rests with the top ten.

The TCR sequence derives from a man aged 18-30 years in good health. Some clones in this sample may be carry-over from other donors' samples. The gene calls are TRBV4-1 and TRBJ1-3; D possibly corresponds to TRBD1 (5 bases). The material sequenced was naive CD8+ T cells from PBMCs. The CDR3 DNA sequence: TGCGCCAGCAGCAAAAACTCCGGGACGGCTGGAAACACCATATATTTT. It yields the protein CASSKNSGTAGNTIYF.